This TCR beta chain was captured in a study of blood T cells in healthy people across ages. The use of a sample-barcoded 5' primer and a J-beta primer mix characterized a second PCR of roughly 6 to 11 cycles. Tagging of each cDNA molecule was performed by a template-switch adaptor with 12 random nucleotides. TCRdb used MiXCR to reprocess the 5' RACE reads, holding one entry per CDR3 protein. The sample carries about 510,000 distinct CDR3 sequences, over 25% recorded once. A remark on this clonotype: Its antigen is still unknown.

Trimming cost V 0 bases and J 5 bases, with 8 bases left between them. The germline V gene encodes CDR1 LNHNV and CDR2 YYDKDF (reference sequence). This CDR3 is built from 13 residues. Whole-study findings and limits: In the absence of known donor CMV status, changes in expanded clonotypes were possibly confounded.

These data were also reused for a study on T cells of mothers and their children. As that study records: Using the M1S primer, the second PCR added sample barcodes along with 2-4 random nucleotides. Each child gave approximately 2.8 million TCR beta CDR3 reads (each mother, over 10 million).

This receptor was obtained from a boy aged 2 to 10 in good health. V and J are TRBV15 and TRBJ2-7, with no clear D. Sequenced material: blood. The CDR3 spells CATSREVGHEQYF. DNA of the CDR3: TGTGCCACCAGCAGAGAGGTGGGCCACGAGCAGTACTTC.